This is a list of T cell receptor beta chains from one sample in a study of blood T cell repertoires in COVID-19. Assay: immunoSEQ multiplex PCR; the TCRdb copy retains only in-frame clones and omits some. Of under 450,000 clones in the sample, approximately 84% are singletons; the top ten hold about 3%. The sequenced material came from PBMCs or T cells enriched from blood (not recorded which). The receptors originated from a woman younger than 45 who had recovered from COVID-19. The CDR3 runs from the conserved cysteine through the conserved F or W. Each record gives: D gene, clone size, V gene, J gene, CDR3 protein, CDR3 DNA. The D gene is left open where the match is weak. Not all rows give a size; the values are once, few, many and, for expanded clones, a class.

>-|-|TRBV28|TRBJ1-3
CASSLVLGAGGNTIYF
TGTGCCAGCAGTTTAGTGCTGGGGGCTGGGGGAAACACCATATATTTT
>TRBD2|-|TRBV6-5|TRBJ2-1
CASSPLWTSGNEQFF
TGTGCCAGCAGTCCCCTTTGGACTAGCGGAAATGAGCAGTTCTTC
>TRBD1|-|TRBV2|TRBJ1-5
CASRETGFSNQPQHF
TGTGCCAGCAGAGAGACAGGGTTTAGCAATCAGCCCCAGCATTTT
>TRBD2|-|TRBV28|TRBJ2-1
CASILAGGAAEQFF
TGTGCCAGCATCTTAGCGGGGGGGGCCGCCGAGCAGTTCTTC
>-|-|TRBV7-2|TRBJ2-3
CASSPTGDVTQYF
TGTGCCAGCAGCCCTACGGGGGACGTTACGCAGTATTTT
>-|-|TRBV18|TRBJ2-7
CASSPYVGYEQYF
TGTGCCAGCTCTCCCTATGTTGGCTACGAGCAGTACTTC
>TRBD1|-|TRBV28|TRBJ1-5
CATRGPYSNQPQHF
TGTGCCACCAGGGGGCCGTATAGCAATCAGCCCCAGCATTTT
>TRBD1|-|TRBV2|TRBJ2-5
CASSEQGEETQYF
TGTGCCAGCAGTGAACAGGGGGAAGAGACCCAGTACTTC
>-|-|TRBV2|TRBJ1-1
CASSESKGGVKNTEAFF
TGTGCCAGCAGTGAATCGAAAGGGGGGGTAAAAAACACTGAAGCTTTCTTT
>-|once|TRBV19|TRBJ2-7
CASSIAISNEQYF
TGTGCCAGTAGTATCGCCATCAGTAACGAGCAGTACTTC
>TRBD2|-|TRBV27|TRBJ2-5
CASSPRGFQETQYF
TGTGCCAGCAGCCCGCGGGGGTTTCAAGAGACCCAGTACTTC
>-|once|TRBV4-1|TRBJ1-1
CASSLRSTGRAEAFF
TGCGCCAGCAGCTTACGATCAACAGGGAGGGCTGAAGCTTTCTTT
>TRBD2|-|TRBV9|TRBJ2-1
CASSAVAGDEQFF
TGTGCCAGCAGCGCGGTAGCGGGAGATGAGCAGTTCTTC
>TRBD2|few|TRBV29-1|TRBJ2-3
CSASHTSGGTDTQYF
TGCAGCGCCTCCCATACGAGCGGGGGCACAGATACGCAGTATTTT